The 3 T cell receptor beta chains below all came from one sample that was sequenced in a study. TCRdb itself ran the 5' RACE reads through MiXCR, one entry per CDR3 protein. The data contain about 62,000 distinct CDR3 sequences, more than 25% of them singletons. Input material: tumor-infiltrating naive CD4+ T cells sorted from the breast tumor. Regarding subset: naive CD4+ T cells, CD4+CD45RA+CD25-. These receptors all stem from a female donor with breast cancer.

V and J are TRBV5-1 and TRBJ2-7; no definite D call. CDR1 and CDR2 (germline): SGHRS, YFSETQ. Trimming cost V 4 bases and J 4 bases, with 12 bases left between them. The CDR3 contains 13 residues. The CDR3 loop reads CASSLKTPYEQYF. CDR3 nucleotide sequence: TGCGCCAGCAGCCTAAAGACTCCATACGAGCAGTACTTC.

This clonotype was picked up a small number of times. J is TRBJ1-1 and V is TRBV5-1; perhaps TRBD1 as D (6 bases). Trimming cost V 7 bases and J 0 bases, with 19 bases left between them. The CDR3 is made up of 16 amino acids. The germline CDR1 and CDR2 sequences are SGHRS and YFSETQ. The CDR3 here is CASRMGQGNMNTEAFF. The DNA of the CDR3 is TGCGCCAGCCGAATGGGGCAGGGGAACATGAACACTGAAGCTTTCTTT.

J is TRBJ1-5 and V is TRBV18; possibly TRBD1 for D (6 bases). This CDR3 spans 13 amino acids. Per the germline V gene, CDR1 is KGHSH and CDR2 is LQKENI. Trimming left V 4 bases short and J 7 bases short, with 11 bases between. CDR3 in amino acids: CASSHGGAQPQHF. The CDR3, as DNA: TGTGCCAGCTCACATGGGGGCGCACAGCCCCAGCATTTT.